The 14 T cell receptor beta chains below were found in one sample sequenced in a study of control samples from healthy donors and cancer patients (dated by TCRdb to 2020 to 2021). Receptor amplification or capture employed the immunoSEQ multiplex PCR assay. The clones in this table, taken by TCRdb from immuneACCESS, are in-frame only. Not every clone is retained; where verified, under half of the shortfall comes from an unresolved V gene, and the cause of the rest is unknown. The sample profile shows about 110,000 clones; less than 95% of them were found once. The top ten hold 4% to 4.5% of the sample. Sequenced sample: blood. These receptors all come from a human donor in good health. The donor label of this sample is uncertain.

This clone was observed a few times. This rearrangement joins TRBV28 to TRBJ1-5, with 10 bases matching TRBD1. V lost 4 bases to trimming and J lost 4 bases; unmatched junction nucleotides: 10. The CDR3 has 17 amino acids. Germline values: CDR1 MDHEN, CDR2 SYDVKM. The DNA of the CDR3 is TGTGCCAGCAGTTCTCCGGGACAGGGGCGGACTAATCAGCCCCAGCATTTT. Protein sequence: CASSSPGQGRTNQPQHF.

V gene TRBV7-9 combines with J gene TRBJ1-2, with no clear D. Germline V lookup: CDR1 SEHNR, CDR2 FQNEAQ (reference sequence). Trimming pared 4 bases from V and 0 bases from J, leaving 9 bases between. This CDR3 is 14 amino acids long. CDR3 nucleotide sequence: TGTGCCAGCAGCTCTGGCAGCACTAACTATGGCTACACCTTC. Translation gives CASSSGSTNYGYTF.

The chain joins TRBV6-5 to TRBJ2-1; 9 bases line up with TRBD2. CDR1 is MNHEY and CDR2 is SVGAGI in the germline V gene. Trimming removed 7 bases from V and 4 bases from J; junction bases left unmatched: 5. This CDR3 comprises 14 residues. The CDR3 spells CASTKGLAYNEQFF. In DNA, the CDR3 is TGTGCCAGCACTAAGGGACTAGCATACAATGAGCAGTTCTTC.

The gene calls are TRBV3-1 (or the pseudogene TRBV3-2) and TRBJ1-6; D unresolved. The germline V gene has CDR1 LGHDT and CDR2 YNNKEL (reference sequence). The CDR3 has 12 residues. V was pared by 3 bases and J by 11 bases, with 8 bases between. The CDR3 reads CASSQAVPPLHF. Written as DNA, the CDR3 is TGTGCCAGCAGCCAGGCTGTTCCACCCCTCCACTTT.

The chain recombines TRBV6-5 with TRBJ1-1; D perhaps matches TRBD1 (5 bases). V lost 6 bases to trimming and J lost 0 bases, with 14 bases between them. The CDR3 has 15 amino acids. CDR1 and CDR2 from the germline V gene are MNHEY and SVGAGI. CDR3 loop: CASSYPGLLNTEAFF. For the CDR3, the DNA is TGTGCCAGCAGCTATCCGGGACTCCTGAACACTGAAGCTTTCTTT.

This chain uses TRBV12-3 or TRBV12-4 with TRBJ1-2, with D unclear. The V and J ends lost 6 bases and 4 bases respectively, with 12 bases between them. The CDR3 has 13 amino acids. The CDR3 nucleotides read TGTGCCAGCAGCCCCGGGGAGGTCTATGGCTACACCTTC. Residues: CASSPGEVYGYTF.

The J gene is TRBJ2-1, the V gene TRBV19; no definite D call. Germline loops: CDR1 LNHDA, CDR2 SQIVND (reference sequence). This CDR3 is 16 amino acids long. V shed 4 bases and J shed 4 bases, with 17 bases lying between them. In nucleotides, the CDR3 is TGTGCCAGTAGTAAAGGACCGCCTAACGCATACAATGAGCAGTTCTTC. Its protein is CASSKGPPNAYNEQFF.

The gene calls are TRBV19 and TRBJ2-2; TRBD2 aligns across 11 bases. The V segment lost 4 bases and the J segment 5 bases; nucleotides outside the gene matches: 3. CDR1 LNHDA and CDR2 SQIVND come from the germline V gene (reference sequence). The CDR3 runs to 15 residues. CDR3 DNA: TGTGCCAGTAGTACGCCTAGCGGGGGGACCGGGGAGCTGTTTTTT. Translating gives CASSTPSGGTGELFF.

Comment on this clone: This same CDR3 is encoded by further DNA sequences in the sample. CDR3 region: CASSLDWSQPQHF. The CDR3, as DNA: TGTGCCAGCAGTTTAGATTGGAGCCAGCCCCAGCATTTT. The rearrangement links TRBV27 to TRBJ1-5, with D unresolved. The CDR3 contains 13 residues. CDR1 and CDR2 from the germline V gene are MNHEY and SMNVEV (reference sequence). Trimming shortened V by 2 bases and J by 7 bases, and 9 bases separated the two germline ends.

V and J are TRBV4-2 and TRBJ2-1, with D perhaps matching TRBD2 (6 bases). This CDR3 comprises 16 residues. Germline lookup yields CDR1 LGHNA and CDR2 YNFKEQ. Trimming stripped 0 bases from V and 6 bases from J, with 15 bases between. CDR3 in amino acids: CASSQDIADTLNEQFF. Written as DNA, the CDR3 is TGTGCCAGCAGCCAAGATATAGCGGACACCCTCAATGAGCAGTTCTTC.

The V call is TRBV10-1, the J call TRBJ1-1; no definite D call. V was clipped by 3 bases and J by 0 bases, with 5 bases between them. CDR1 WNHNN and CDR2 SYGVQD come from the germline V gene (reference sequence). The CDR3 length is 13 residues. The CDR3 is CASSDLMNTEAFF. CDR3 nucleotides: TGCGCCAGCAGTGACCTGATGAACACTGAAGCTTTCTTT.

The V and J genes are TRBV29-1 and TRBJ1-2, with D maybe TRBD1 (6 bases). Germline CDR1 reads SQVTM; CDR2 reads ANQGSEA. The V and J ends lost 0 bases and 4 bases respectively, with 24 bases between them. CDR3 length: 18 amino acids. The CDR3 DNA follows: TGCAGCGTTGAAGAGAGTTGGAGAGGTGGGGGGCTAAGCTATGGCTACACCTTC. Its protein is CSVEESWRGGGLSYGYTF.

The V gene is TRBV6-5, the J gene TRBJ1-6, with D perhaps TRBD1 (5 bases). The CDR3 spans 14 residues. Germline CDR1 reads MNHEY; CDR2 reads SVGAGI. V lost 6 bases and J lost 11, with 17 bases in between. The CDR3 protein is CASSSLYGGPPLHF. CDR3 in DNA: TGTGCCAGCAGCTCCCTTTATGGGGGTCCACCCCTCCACTTT.

The chain couples TRBV9 to TRBJ1-1; D unresolved. Per the germline V gene, CDR1 is SGDLS and CDR2 is YYNGEE. V lost 6 bases and J lost 3, with 12 bases in between. This CDR3 region has 13 residues. CDR3 nucleotides: TGTGCCAGCACCGAGGTCAGGCACACTGAAGCTTTCTTT. Its protein is CASTEVRHTEAFF.